This T cell receptor (beta chain) was identified in a study of T cell responses to AZD1222 COVID-19 vaccine. The data were produced by immunoSEQ multiplex PCR, yet TCRdb's version contains in-frame clones alone and is incomplete. The table includes 92,000 or so clones, about nine tenths detected once. Study observations and caveats: Receipt of two AZD1222 doses was followed by a rise in Spike-specific TCR breadth and depth.

CDR1 is SEHNR, CDR2 FQNEAQ, per germline (reference sequence). Trimming stripped 2 bases from V and 6 bases from J, with 10 bases between. The CDR3 sequence is 13 residues long. As for this clone: Its specificity is not known.

The origin of this receptor is an adult in good health. The sample here was peripheral blood, taken on day 0 of AZD1222 vaccination. V and J are TRBV7-9 and TRBJ1-2; no clear D gene. CDR3 in DNA: TGTGCCAGCAGCTTATATGGAGATGATGGCTACACCTTC. This translates into CASSLYGDDGYTF.